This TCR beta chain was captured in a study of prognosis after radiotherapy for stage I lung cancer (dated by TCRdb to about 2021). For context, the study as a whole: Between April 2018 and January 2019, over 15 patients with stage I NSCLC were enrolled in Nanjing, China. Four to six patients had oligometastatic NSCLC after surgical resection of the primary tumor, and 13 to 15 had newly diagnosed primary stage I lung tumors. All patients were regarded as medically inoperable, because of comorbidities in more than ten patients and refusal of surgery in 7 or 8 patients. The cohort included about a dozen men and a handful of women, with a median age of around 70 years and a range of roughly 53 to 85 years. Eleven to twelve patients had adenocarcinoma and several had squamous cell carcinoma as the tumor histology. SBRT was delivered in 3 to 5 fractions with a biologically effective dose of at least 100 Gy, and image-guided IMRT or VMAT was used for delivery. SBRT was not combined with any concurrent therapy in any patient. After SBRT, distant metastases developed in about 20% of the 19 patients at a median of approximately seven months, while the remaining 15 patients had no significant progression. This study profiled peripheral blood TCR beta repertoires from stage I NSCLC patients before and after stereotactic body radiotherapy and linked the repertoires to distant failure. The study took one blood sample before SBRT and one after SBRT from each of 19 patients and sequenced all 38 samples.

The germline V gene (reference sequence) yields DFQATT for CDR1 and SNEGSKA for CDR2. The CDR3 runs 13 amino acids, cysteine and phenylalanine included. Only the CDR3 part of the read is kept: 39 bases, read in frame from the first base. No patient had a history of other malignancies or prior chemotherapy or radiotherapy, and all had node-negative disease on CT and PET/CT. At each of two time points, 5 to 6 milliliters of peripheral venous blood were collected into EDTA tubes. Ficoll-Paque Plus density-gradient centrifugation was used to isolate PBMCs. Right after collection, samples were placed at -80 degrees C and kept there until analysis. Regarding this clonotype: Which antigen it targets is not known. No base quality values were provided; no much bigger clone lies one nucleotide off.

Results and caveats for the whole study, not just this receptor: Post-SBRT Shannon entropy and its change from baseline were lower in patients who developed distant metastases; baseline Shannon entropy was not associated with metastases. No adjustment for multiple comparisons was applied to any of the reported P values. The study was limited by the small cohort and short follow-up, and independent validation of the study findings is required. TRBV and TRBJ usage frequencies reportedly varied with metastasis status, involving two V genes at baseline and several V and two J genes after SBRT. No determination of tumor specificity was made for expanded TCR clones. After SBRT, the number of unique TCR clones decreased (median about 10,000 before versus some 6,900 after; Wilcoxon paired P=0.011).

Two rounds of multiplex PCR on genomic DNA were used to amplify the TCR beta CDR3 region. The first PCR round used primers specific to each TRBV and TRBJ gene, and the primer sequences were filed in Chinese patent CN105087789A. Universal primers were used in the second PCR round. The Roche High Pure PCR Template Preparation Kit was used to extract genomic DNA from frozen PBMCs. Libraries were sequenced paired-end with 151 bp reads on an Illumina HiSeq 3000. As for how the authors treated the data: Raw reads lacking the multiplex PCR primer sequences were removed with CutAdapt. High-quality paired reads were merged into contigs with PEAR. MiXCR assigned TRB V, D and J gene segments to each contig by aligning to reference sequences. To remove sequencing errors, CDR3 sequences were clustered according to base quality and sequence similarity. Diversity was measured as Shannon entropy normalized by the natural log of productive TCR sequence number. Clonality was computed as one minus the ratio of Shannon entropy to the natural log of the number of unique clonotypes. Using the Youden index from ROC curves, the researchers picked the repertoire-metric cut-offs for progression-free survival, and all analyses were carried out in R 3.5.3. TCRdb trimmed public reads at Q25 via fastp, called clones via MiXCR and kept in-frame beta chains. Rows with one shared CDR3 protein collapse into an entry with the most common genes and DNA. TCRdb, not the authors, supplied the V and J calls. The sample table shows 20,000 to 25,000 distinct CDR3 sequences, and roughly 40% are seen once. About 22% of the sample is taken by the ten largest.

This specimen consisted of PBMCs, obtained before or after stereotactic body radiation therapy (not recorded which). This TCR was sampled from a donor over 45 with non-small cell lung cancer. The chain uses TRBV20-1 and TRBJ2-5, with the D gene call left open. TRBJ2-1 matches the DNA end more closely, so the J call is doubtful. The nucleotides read TGCAGTGCTATAGATAGAAATTTCAATGAGCAGTTCTTC. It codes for CSAIDRNFNEQFF.